This TCR beta chain was identified during a study of neurological immune-mediated disorders. About the study: Secondary progressive cases numbered 3 among the 35 or so multiple sclerosis patients, while the other 31 were relapsing-remitting.

General observations from the study: The repertoires of 18 of 34 multiple sclerosis patients fell into one related-CDR3 cluster (a possible signature) under phylogenetic grouping.

Source material was 2 million unsorted PBMCs, stored at -80 °C in RNAlater. Concerning this clonotype: What it binds is not known. A read error may explain this, as a much larger clone is one base away.

The CDR3 has 14 residues. Looked up from germline, CDR1 is DFQATT and CDR2 is SNEGSKA (reference sequence). V lost 4 bases, J lost 2 bases, and 9 bases lay in between. By 5'RACE with 10-nucleotide random UMIs, the cDNA was made. MiXCR, run by TCRdb on the 5' RACE reads, gives a single entry per CDR3 protein. The table lists 55,000 to 75,000 distinct CDR3 sequences, around 5.2% of them singletons, with about 3% in the top ten. The chain is built from TRBV20-1 and TRBJ1-6; D is unresolved. The sample was PBMCs. The source of this sequence is a young woman with multiple sclerosis. This chain's CDR3 is CSAKGITYNSPLHF. DNA of the CDR3: TGCAGTGCTAAGGGTATTACCTATAATTCACCCCTCCACTTT.